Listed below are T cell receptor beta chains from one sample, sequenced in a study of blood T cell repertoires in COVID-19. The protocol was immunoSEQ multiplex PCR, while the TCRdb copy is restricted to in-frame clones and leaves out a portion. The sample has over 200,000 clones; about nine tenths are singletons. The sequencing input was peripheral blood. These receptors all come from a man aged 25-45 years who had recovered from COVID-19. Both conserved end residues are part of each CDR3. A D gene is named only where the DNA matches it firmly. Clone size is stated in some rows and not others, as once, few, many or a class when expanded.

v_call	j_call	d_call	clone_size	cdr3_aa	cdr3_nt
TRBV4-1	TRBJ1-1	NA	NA	CASSLGRGTEAFF	TGCGCCAGCAGCCTGGGAAGGGGCACTGAAGCTTTCTTT
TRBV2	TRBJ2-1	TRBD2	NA	CASGIGGTRNEQFF	TGTGCCAGCGGCATCGGGGGGACTAGGAATGAGCAGTTCTTC
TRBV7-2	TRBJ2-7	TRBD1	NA	CASSFPTSRTGRYSYEQYF	TGTGCCAGCAGCTTCCCGACCTCTCGGACAGGCCGTTACTCCTACGAGCAGTACTTC
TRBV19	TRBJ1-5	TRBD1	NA	CASTRGQAGQPQHF	TGTGCCAGCACCCGAGGACAGGCGGGTCAGCCCCAGCATTTT
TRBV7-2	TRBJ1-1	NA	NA	CASSLSQGSPEAFF	TGTGCCAGCAGCTTAAGTCAGGGGAGCCCTGAAGCTTTCTTT
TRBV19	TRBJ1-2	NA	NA	CASSIATRGNYGYTF	TGTGCCAGTAGTATTGCGACTAGGGGCAACTATGGCTACACCTTC
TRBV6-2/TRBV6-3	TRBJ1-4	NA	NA	CASSSPKGSTNEKLFF	TGTGCCAGCAGTTCGCCGAAGGGGTCAACTAATGAAAAACTGTTTTTT
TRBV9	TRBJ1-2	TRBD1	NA	CASSGQGNLNYGYTF	TGTGCCAGCAGCGGACAGGGGAATCTTAACTATGGCTACACCTTC
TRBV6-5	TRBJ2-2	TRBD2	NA	CASSYRRGGPGELFF	TGTGCCAGCAGTTACCGACGGGGGGGCCCCGGGGAGCTGTTTTTT
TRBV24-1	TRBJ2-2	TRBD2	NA	CATSDLQRGDRYTGELFF	TGTGCCACCAGTGATTTGCAGCGGGGGGACAGATACACCGGGGAGCTGTTTTTT
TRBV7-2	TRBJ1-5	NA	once	CASSLDPGAIYQPQHF	TGTGCCAGCAGCTTAGATCCGGGTGCCATTTACCAGCCCCAGCATTTT
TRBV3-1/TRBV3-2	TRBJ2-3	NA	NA	CASSPPPGSFTDTQYF	TGTGCCAGCAGCCCACCTCCAGGAAGCTTCACAGATACGCAGTATTTT
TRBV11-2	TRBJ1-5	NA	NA	CASSPAPGGGQPQHF	TGTGCCAGCAGCCCCGCCCCGGGGGGCGGTCAGCCCCAGCATTTT
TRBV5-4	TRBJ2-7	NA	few	CASSPDIASEQYF	TGTGCCAGCAGCCCGGATATAGCCTCAGAGCAGTACTTC
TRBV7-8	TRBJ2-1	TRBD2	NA	CASSLDGGGFMYEQFF	TGTGCCAGCAGCTTAGATGGGGGGGGGTTTATGTATGAGCAGTTCTTC
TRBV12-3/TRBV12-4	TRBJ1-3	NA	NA	CASSFVGNTIYF	TGTGCCAGCAGTTTCGTCGGAAACACCATATATTTT
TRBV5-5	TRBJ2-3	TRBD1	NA	CASKGTRKTGAPTDTQYF	TGTGCCAGCAAAGGGACCCGAAAGACAGGGGCGCCCACAGATACGCAGTATTTT
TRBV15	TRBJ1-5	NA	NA	CATSRDRGGSQPQHF	TGTGCCACCAGCAGAGATCGGGGGGGTAGTCAGCCCCAGCATTTT
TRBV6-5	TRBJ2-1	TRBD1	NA	CASSYFPDRGYNEQFF	TGTGCCAGCAGTTACTTTCCGGACAGGGGCTACAATGAGCAGTTCTTC
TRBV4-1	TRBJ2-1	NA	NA	CASSQDQLAGDEQFF	TGCGCCAGCAGCCAAGATCAACTAGCTGGGGATGAGCAGTTCTTC
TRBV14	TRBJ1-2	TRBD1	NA	CASSQSQGVYGYGYTF	TGTGCCAGCAGCCAATCCCAGGGGGTTTATGGCTATGGCTACACCTTC
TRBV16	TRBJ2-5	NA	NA	CASLLSGEKTQYF	TGTGCCAGCCTACTCTCGGGGGAAAAGACCCAGTACTTC
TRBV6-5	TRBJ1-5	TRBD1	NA	CASSYSGTGVWPQHF	TGTGCCAGCAGTTACTCGGGGACAGGGGTCTGGCCCCAGCATTTT
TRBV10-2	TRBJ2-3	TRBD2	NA	CASSEMRGDTDTQYF	TGCGCCAGCAGTGAGATGCGGGGGGACACAGATACGCAGTATTTT
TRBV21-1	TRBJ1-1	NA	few	CARRTATTEAFF	TGTGCCAGACGGACAGCGACTACTGAAGCTTTCTTT
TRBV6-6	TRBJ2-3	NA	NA	CASRSPESDTQYF	TGTGCCAGCAGGTCGCCGGAGTCAGATACGCAGTATTTT
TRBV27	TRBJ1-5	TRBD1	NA	CASSDTGGHYQPQHF	TGTGCCAGCAGTGACACAGGGGGCCATTATCAGCCCCAGCATTTT
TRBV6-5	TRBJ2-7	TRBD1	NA	CASGTGAYEQYF	TGTGCCAGTGGTACAGGGGCCTACGAGCAGTACTTC
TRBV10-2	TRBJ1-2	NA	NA	CASSESISGGLGYGYTF	TGCGCCAGCAGTGAGTCGATCAGCGGGGGCTTAGGCTATGGCTACACCTTC
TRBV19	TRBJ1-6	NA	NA	CASSIDLSSYNSPLHF	TGTGCCAGTAGTATAGATCTGAGCTCCTATAATTCACCCCTCCACTTT
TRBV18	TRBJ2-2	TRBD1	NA	CASSQNFQGAVFSPNTGELFF	TGTGCCAGCTCCCAGAACTTCCAGGGGGCTGTATTTAGTCCGAACACCGGGGAGCTGTTTTTT
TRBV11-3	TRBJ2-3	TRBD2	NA	CASSLGLAVGTDTQYF	TGTGCCAGCAGCTTAGGACTAGCGGTTGGCACAGATACGCAGTATTTT
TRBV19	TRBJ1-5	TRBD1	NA	CASSRTGYSNQPQHF	TGTGCCAGTAGCCGGACAGGTTATAGCAATCAGCCCCAGCATTTT
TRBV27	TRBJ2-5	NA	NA	CASRGFVGVRETQYF	TGTGCCAGCAGGGGATTCGTAGGGGTTAGAGAGACCCAGTACTTC
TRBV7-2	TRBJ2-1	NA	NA	CASSFLLGQFF	TGTGCCAGCAGCTTCTTACTAGGCCAGTTCTTC
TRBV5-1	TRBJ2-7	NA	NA	CASSPDSSLSYEQYF	TGCGCCAGCAGCCCGGACTCCTCACTTTCCTACGAGCAGTACTTC
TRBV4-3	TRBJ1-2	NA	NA	CASSLQGGWGYTF	TGCGCCAGCTCCTTACAGGGTGGTTGGGGCTACACCTTC
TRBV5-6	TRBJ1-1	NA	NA	CASAGVGTEAFF	TGTGCCAGCGCGGGGGTGGGCACTGAAGCTTTCTTT
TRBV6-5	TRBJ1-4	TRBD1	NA	CASNTGTGAPGLFF	TGTGCCAGCAATACCGGGACAGGGGCCCCAGGACTGTTTTTT
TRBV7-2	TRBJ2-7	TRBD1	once	CASSVTGTGNQKNF	TGTGCCAGCAGCGTTACCGGGACAGGGAATCAGAAGAACTTC
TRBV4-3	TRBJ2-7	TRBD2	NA	CASSPGGGYSYEQYF	TGCGCCAGCAGCCCCGGCGGGGGATATTCCTACGAGCAGTACTTC
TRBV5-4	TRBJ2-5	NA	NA	CASSLVQGAQETQYF	TGTGCCAGCAGCCTAGTACAGGGTGCCCAAGAGACCCAGTACTTC
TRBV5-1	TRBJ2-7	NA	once	CASSLTRDEQYF	TGCGCCAGCAGCCTAACCCGGGACGAGCAGTACTTC
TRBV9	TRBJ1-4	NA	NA	CASSVGTGSRPEKLFF	TGTGCCAGCAGCGTAGGCACAGGGAGTAGACCTGAAAAACTGTTTTTT
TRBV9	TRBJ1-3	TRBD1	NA	CASSSDRGRNTIYF	TGTGCCAGCAGCTCGGACAGGGGTAGAAACACCATATATTTT
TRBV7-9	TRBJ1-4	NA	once	CASSKTGSGEKLFF	TGTGCCAGCAGTAAAACGGGAAGTGGGGAAAAACTGTTTTTT
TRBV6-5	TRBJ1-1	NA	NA	CASSYSLTGNTEAFF	TGTGCCAGCAGTTACTCTTTGACAGGGAACACTGAAGCTTTCTTT
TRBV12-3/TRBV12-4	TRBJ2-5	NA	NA	CASSYLLGETQYF	TGTGCCAGCAGTTACCTACTAGGGGAGACCCAGTACTTC
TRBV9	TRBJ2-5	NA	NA	CASSPGQETQYF	TGTGCCAGCAGCCCCGGCCAAGAGACCCAGTACTTC
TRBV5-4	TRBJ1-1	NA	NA	CASSSGLGNTEAFF	TGTGCCAGCAGCTCGGGGTTAGGGAACACTGAAGCTTTCTTT
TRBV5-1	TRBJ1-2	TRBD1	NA	CASRSGQGGSIYGYTF	TGCGCCAGCAGATCCGGACAGGGGGGAAGTATCTATGGCTACACCTTC
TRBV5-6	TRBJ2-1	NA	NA	CASSFQGGNEQFF	TGTGCCAGCAGCTTCCAGGGGGGCAATGAGCAGTTCTTC
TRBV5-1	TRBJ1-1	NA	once	CASSLGGDTEAFF	TGCGCCAGCAGCTTGGGCGGGGACACTGAAGCTTTCTTT
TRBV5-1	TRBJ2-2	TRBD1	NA	CASSLTPRGQALAGELFF	TGCGCCAGCTCCCTCACCCCCAGGGGGCAAGCCTTAGCCGGGGAGCTGTTTTTT
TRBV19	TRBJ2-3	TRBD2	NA	CASRGLTSSTDTQYF	TGTGCCAGTAGGGGACTAACATCTAGCACAGATACGCAGTATTTT
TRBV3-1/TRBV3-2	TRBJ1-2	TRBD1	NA	CASSLPWGQGSGYTF	TGTGCCAGCAGCCTCCCTTGGGGACAGGGCAGTGGCTACACCTTC
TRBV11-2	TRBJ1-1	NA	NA	CASSLYPTGTEAFF	TGTGCCAGCAGCTTGTATCCGACGGGGACTGAAGCTTTCTTT
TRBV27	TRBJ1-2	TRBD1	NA	CASSSPGTAGFRYGYTF	TGTGCCAGCAGTTCACCCGGGACAGCCGGTTTTCGGTATGGCTACACCTTC
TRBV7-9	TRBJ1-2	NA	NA	CASSLARGGDGGYTF	TGTGCCAGCAGCTTAGCCAGGGGAGGGGATGGTGGCTACACCTTC
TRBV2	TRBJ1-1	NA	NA	CASRTDLPTEAFF	TGTGCCAGCAGGACGGACTTGCCCACTGAAGCTTTCTTT